Below are 7 T cell receptor beta chains sequenced from a single sample in a study of identical twins. TCRdb recomputed calls from the 5' RACE reads with MiXCR, one row per CDR3 protein. The data show fewer than 550,000 distinct CDR3 sequences, approximately 15% seen once. The same sample was also studied in work on yellow fever vaccine responses in identical twins.

Sequencing used CD4+ T cells sorted from blood. The source is a woman aged 18-30 years in good health.

This chain links TRBV30 with TRBJ2-3; D gene uncertain. The CDR3 spans 13 residues. Per germline, CDR1 GTSNPN and CDR2 SVGIG (reference sequence). Trimming cost V 2 bases and J 5 bases, with 11 bases left between them. For the CDR3, the DNA is TGTGCCTGGAGTCTAGTCCGAGGAGATACGCAGTATTTT. Its translation is CAWSLVRGDTQYF.

This clonotype was seen only a few times. The rearrangement links TRBV2 to TRBJ2-1; the D is unclear. The CDR3 has 14 amino acids. Germline CDR1 SNHLY, CDR2 FYNNEI. Trimming took 8 bases from V and 6 from J, leaving 17 bases between them. In nucleotides, the CDR3 is TGTGCCAGCGTTCGCGACACCCCTACCAATGAGCAGTTCTTC. As protein: CASVRDTPTNEQFF. Based on the CDR3 plus reference TRBV2 and TRBJ2-1, the full variable domain is EPEVTQTPSHQVTQMGQEVILRCVPISNHLYFYWYRQILGQKVEFLVSFYNNEISEKSEIFDDQFSVERPDGSNFTLKIRSTKLEDSAMYFCASVRDTPTNEQFFGPGTRLTVL.

The V gene is TRBV5-1, the J gene TRBJ2-7; 7 bases align to TRBD1. V shed 0 bases, J shed 0 bases, and the junction held 3 bases outside the gene matches. The length of the CDR3 is 15 residues. Germline V lookup: CDR1 SGHRS, CDR2 YFSETQ. The CDR3 nucleotides read TGCGCCAGCAGCTTGGCCGGGACAGCCTCCTACGAGCAGTACTTC. It codes for CASSLAGTASYEQYF.

The chain uses TRBV7-2 and TRBJ1-1; a weak D match, TRBD1 (5 bases). The V end lost 3 bases, the J end lost 3 bases, and 8 bases lay between the germline ends. The CDR3 has 13 amino acids. From germline, CDR1 is SGHTA and CDR2 FQGNSA. DNA of the CDR3: TGTGCCAGCAGCTTGGCAGGGTACACTGAAGCTTTCTTT. Protein sequence: CASSLAGYTEAFF.

In regard to this clonotype: Germline is not matched at one junction end, which may reflect a read error. This chain links TRBV6-5 with TRBJ2-7; 10 bases are a match to TRBD1. CDR3 size: 14 residues. Germline V gene lookup returns CDR1 MNHEY and CDR2 SVGAGI. CDR3 protein: CTSSYLTGGHEQYF. The CDR3, as DNA: TGTACCAGCAGTTACCTGACAGGGGGCCACGAGCAGTACTTC.

The V call is TRBV20-1, the J call TRBJ2-1; D possibly corresponds to TRBD1 (6 bases). V lost 1 base, J lost 4 bases, and 20 bases lay in between. Germline assignment: CDR1 DFQATT and CDR2 SNEGSKA (reference sequence). The CDR3 totals 17 residues. CDR3 nucleotides: TGCAGTGCTAGAGTGTGGACCAGGGGTAAGGTGTACAATGAGCAGTTCTTC. Protein product: CSARVWTRGKVYNEQFF.

The gene calls are TRBV7-9 and TRBJ1-6; D remains ambiguous. Between the trimmed V and J ends, which lost 5 bases and 6 bases, there was a span of 20 bases. Per germline, CDR1 SEHNR and CDR2 FQNEAQ (reference sequence). The CDR3 has 17 amino acids. The CDR3 protein is CASSIIPAGMGNSPLHF. CDR3 in DNA: TGTGCCAGCAGCATTATCCCCGCCGGGATGGGTAATTCACCCCTCCACTTT.